These 10 T cell receptor beta chains share one sample of origin, sequenced in a study of response to subunit inactivated influenza vaccine. TCRdb processed the RT-PCR reads anew with MiXCR; each CDR3 protein has one entry. Among about 800,000 distinct CDR3 sequences listed, less than 25% were seen once. The starting material was PBMCs from blood, obtained around 5 days after vaccination. The receptors shown here come from a man between 45 and 60 years old who received an inactivated influenza vaccine.

The rearrangement joins TRBV7-3 to TRBJ2-3, with D perhaps TRBD2 (7 bases). The ends were cut back, 1 base at V and 3 bases at J, with 14 bases in the middle. The CDR3 runs to 16 residues. Germline lookup yields CDR1 SGHTA and CDR2 FQGTGA. CDR3 DNA: TGTGCCAGCAGCTTAAGAGGGGGGGTGGGGACAGATACGCAGTATTTT. Translated, it gives CASSLRGGVGTDTQYF. Filled out from reference TRBV7-3 and TRBJ2-3, the complete variable domain reads GAGVSQTPSNKVTEKGKYVELRCDPISGHTALYWYRQSLGQGPEFLIYFQGTGAADDSGLPNDRFFAVRPEGSVSTLKIQRTERGDSAVYLCASSLRGGVGTDTQYFGPGTRLTVL.

The CDR3 protein is CASSLGRSGVTDTQYF. In nucleotides, the CDR3 is TGTGCCAGCAGCTTGGGTCGTTCGGGGGTCACAGATACGCAGTATTTT. This sequence joins TRBV5-5 and TRBJ2-3, with a possible D match to TRBD2 (6 bases). V was pared by 0 bases and J by 2 bases, with 13 bases between. Per the germline V gene, CDR1 is SGHKS and CDR2 is YYEKEE (reference sequence). The CDR3 consists of 16 residues.

This clonotype was counted a few times. The V call is TRBV11-2, the J call TRBJ2-1; D may match TRBD1 or TRBD2 (5 bases each). Germline CDR1 SGHAT, CDR2 FQNNGV. V was clipped by 6 bases and J by 3 bases, with 18 bases between them. The CDR3 is made up of 16 amino acids. CDR3: CASSSFPGTHYNEQFF. In nucleotides, the CDR3 is TGTGCCAGCAGTTCCTTTCCCGGGACGCACTACAATGAGCAGTTCTTC.

This clonotype was seen just once. V and J are TRBV28 and TRBJ1-4, with 8 bases matching TRBD1. The CDR3 runs to 14 residues. With 2 bases clipped from V and 8 bases from J, the junction kept 4 bases outside the gene matches. The germline CDR1 and CDR2 sequences are MDHEN and SYDVKM. This CDR3 is CASSLVQGGEKLFF. The CDR3 DNA reads TGTGCCAGCAGTTTAGTACAGGGGGGAGAAAAACTGTTTTTT.

This clonotype turned up a few times. The chain employs TRBV18 and TRBJ2-7; D not certain. The CDR3 sequence is 13 residues long. V lost 3 bases and J 7 bases, leaving 13 bases between the germline ends. Germline V lookup: CDR1 KGHSH, CDR2 LQKENI. The CDR3 region is CASSPIDMGEQYF. The CDR3 DNA follows: TGTGCCAGCTCACCCATCGATATGGGGGAGCAGTACTTC.

The rearrangement joins TRBV6-1 to TRBJ2-1; 8 positions agree with TRBD2. V dropped 7 bases and J dropped 4; count of bases not matched to a gene: 12. Germline lookup yields CDR1 MNHNS and CDR2 SASEGT. This CDR3 contains 16 residues. The CDR3 loop reads CASNHGGTRLYNEQFF. For the CDR3, the DNA is TGTGCCAGCAACCACGGCGGGACTAGACTTTACAATGAGCAGTTCTTC.

In its sample, this clonotype was seen a few times. The chain carries TRBV3-1 and TRBJ2-1; TRBD2 is a possible D gene (5 bases). This CDR3 comprises 14 residues. V lost 3 bases and J 2 bases, leaving 8 bases between the germline ends. Germline assignment: CDR1 LGHDT and CDR2 YNNKEL (reference sequence). The CDR3 sequence: CASSHPGTYNEQFF. The CDR3 DNA sequence: TGTGCCAGCAGCCACCCGGGGACCTACAATGAGCAGTTCTTC.

The sample holds many counts of this clonotype. J is TRBJ2-1 and V is TRBV20-1; TRBD1 might be the D (7 bases). CDR3 length: 15 residues. V was cut by 0 bases and J by 2 bases, with 11 bases left in between. CDR1 is DFQATT, CDR2 SNEGSKA, per germline (reference sequence). The CDR3 reads CSAREAGGTYNEQFF. For the CDR3, the DNA is TGCAGTGCTAGAGAGGCAGGGGGGACCTACAATGAGCAGTTCTTC.

The table lists this clonotype with a count of one. Sequence at one end of the junction differs from germline and may be a read error. The gene calls are TRBV7-9 and TRBJ1-1; D might be TRBD1 (5 bases). This CDR3 region has 13 residues. Germline CDR1 and CDR2: SEHNR and FQNEAQ (reference sequence). CDR3 sequence reads: CASSLESGTEALF. The DNA for the CDR3 is TGTGCCAGCAGCTTAGAGTCAGGGACTGAAGCTCTCTTT.

The chain couples TRBV6-5 to TRBJ2-3, with 12 bases aligning to TRBD2. The length of the CDR3 is 15 residues. Germline lookup yields CDR1 MNHEY and CDR2 SVGAGI. Trimming took 4 bases from V and 13 from J; bases not matched to a gene: 12. CDR3 protein: CASSLTGTSGRREYF. The CDR3 DNA is TGTGCCAGCAGTTTAACCGGGACTAGCGGGCGAAGGGAGTATTTT.